The clone carrying this TCR beta chain showed up just a few times. Its antigen remains unknown. The data originate from a study of vaccination effects on CD4 cells after COVID-19. Findings and limits, study-wide: Within healthy vaccinees, only 1 of 255 vaccine-induced clones displayed cross-reactivity with common cold coronaviruses.

The CDR3 is 13 amino acids. With 2 bases removed from V and 8 bases from J, the gap between germline ends came to 13 bases. Germline V gene sequence: CDR1 GTSNPN, CDR2 SVGIG (reference sequence). Profiling relied on immunoSEQ multiplex PCR, and the TCRdb table lists in-frame clones only, not all of them. The table has about 59,000 clones, 60% to 80% seen once. Sequencing followed a ViraFEST assay step that expanded antigen-specific CD4+ T cells with viral peptide pools. Following culture for around 10 days, CD4+ T cells were isolated. The participants, recipients of two vaccine doses, got either BNT162b2 or mRNA-1273. Vaccine recipients lacked prior SARS-CoV-2 infection and had negative nucleocapsid antibodies. Cultivation was performed at a few million PBMC per well with around 10 IU/ml IL-2 and 9 to 10 ug/ml peptides added.

The chain is built from TRBV30 and TRBJ1-3, with D perhaps matching TRBD1 (6 bases). The clonotype comes from a human donor who received a COVID-19 vaccine. Material: CD4+ T cells from PBMCs cultured with HCoV-OC43 spike peptides, obtained after COVID-19 vaccination. Subset reported: HCoV-OC43 spike overlapping peptide pool stimulation. The CDR3 is CAWSRQVPHTIYF. The CDR3 DNA follows: TGTGCCTGGAGTCGACAGGTGCCACACACCATATATTTT.